The 6 T cell receptor beta chains given below trace back to one sample, sequenced in a study of blood T cells in healthy people across ages. Alongside a J-beta primer mix, a sample-barcoded 5' primer served in a second PCR lasting 7 to 11 cycles. TCRdb reprocessed the 5' RACE reads via MiXCR and lists one record per CDR3 protein. Seen here are about 730,000 distinct CDR3 sequences, roughly 45% observed once, and the top ten hold less than 25%. The sequencing input was blood. These TCRs come from a woman aged 55-70 years in good health.

Concerning this clonotype itself: Sequence at one end of the junction differs from germline and may be a read error. J is TRBJ2-4 and V is TRBV6-1, with D possibly being TRBD2 (6 bases). Germline CDR1 MNHNS, CDR2 SASEGT. There are 14 residues in the CDR3. The DNA for the CDR3 is TGTGCCAACAGTGAAGCCTACGGGGGAAACATTCAGTACTTC. Protein sequence: CANSEAYGGNIQYF.

V usage is TRBV2 and J usage is TRBJ1-5, with no clear D. CDR3 length: 14 residues. The germline gives CDR1 SNHLY, CDR2 FYNNEI. With 7 bases removed from V and 0 bases from J, the gap between germline ends came to 10 bases. DNA for the CDR3: TGTGCCAGCATGGTGGGTGATAGCAATCAGCCCCAGCATTTT. Residues: CASMVGDSNQPQHF.

This clonotype was counted between two and nine times. The V gene is TRBV9, the J gene TRBJ1-1; D gene uncertain. V shed 4 bases and J shed 1 base, with 14 bases lying between them. Germline CDR1 and CDR2: SGDLS and YYNGEE. This CDR3 contains 15 residues. The chain's CDR3 is CASSPPSSRNTEAFF. The CDR3 DNA is TGTGCCAGCAGCCCCCCAAGTAGCAGGAACACTGAAGCTTTCTTT.

The chain recombines TRBV12-3 or TRBV12-4 with TRBJ2-5; D gene uncertain. V lost 4 bases and J 3 bases, leaving 12 bases between the germline ends. CDR3 length equals 14 residues. The CDR3 region has the DNA TGTGCCAGCAGTTCTCCCAGCACCGAAGAGACCCAGTACTTC. It yields the protein CASSSPSTEETQYF.

The chain uses TRBV6-5 and TRBJ2-5, with D perhaps TRBD2 (5 bases). V lost 7 bases and J lost 2, with 14 bases in between. The CDR3 runs 14 residues. In germline, CDR1 is MNHEY, CDR2 SVGAGI. In nucleotides, the CDR3 is TGTGCCAGCACCCTCTCCCGGGGTCAAGAGACCCAGTACTTC. Its translation is CASTLSRGQETQYF.

This clonotype was seen more than once but under ten times. The CDR3 DNA reads TGTGCCAGCAGTTATTCCGGACAGCCCTACGAGCAGTACTTC. Amino acid sequence: CASSYSGQPYEQYF. The V gene is TRBV6-8, the J gene TRBJ2-7, with D tentatively TRBD1 (6 bases). CDR3 length equals 14 residues. Per the germline V gene, CDR1 is MNHGY and CDR2 is SAAAGT. The V end lost 3 bases, the J end lost 2 bases, and 11 bases lay between the germline ends.